A selection of T cell receptor beta chains follows, all from one sample in a study of T cells after yellow fever vaccination. Each CDR3 protein is one row after TCRdb ran MiXCR on the 5' RACE reads. Of 250,000 to 400,000 distinct CDR3 sequences detected, about 4.5% appear once; the ten largest clones hold 15% to 20%. This specimen was PBMCs, taken 15 days after the yellow fever booster vaccination. The receptors shown here come from a man between 18 and 29 years old who received the YFV17D yellow fever vaccine. CDR3s include the opening cysteine and the closing phenylalanine or tryptophan. The D gene is left open where the match is weak. Only part of the rows carry a size: once, few, many, or a class if the clone is expanded.

TRBJ2-1	NA	NA	TRBV7-2	TGTGCCAGCAGCTTGGTGCCTGGCTACGGGTCCTACAATGAGCAGTTCTTC	CASSLVPGYGSYNEQFF
TRBJ1-2	NA	TRBD1	TRBV6-5	TGTGCCAGCAGACCGACAGGGTCTTATGGCTACACCTTC	CASRPTGSYGYTF
TRBJ2-4	NA	NA	TRBV2	TGTGCCAGCAGTAGCCGGGACGGACTAAACATTCAGTACTTC	CASSSRDGLNIQYF
TRBJ1-1	many	NA	TRBV5-1	TGCGCCAGCAGCTTGCGCACAGCAAACACTGAAGCTTTCTTT	CASSLRTANTEAFF
TRBJ2-5	many	NA	TRBV10-2	TGCGCCAGCGGGGCAGGTCAAGAGACCCAGTACTTC	CASGAGQETQYF
TRBJ2-2	many	NA	TRBV7-8	TGTGCCAGCACCTTCCCCCGACTGCTCGCGAACACCGGGGAGCTGTTTTTT	CASTFPRLLANTGELFF
TRBJ2-5	NA	NA	TRBV6-2/TRBV6-3	TGTGCCAGCAGTCGCAACTCGGGGGCGCAAGAGACCCAGTACTTC	CASSRNSGAQETQYF
TRBJ2-2	many	NA	TRBV5-1	TGCGCCAGCAGCTTGAGGGCAACAGAGAACACCGGGGAGCTGTTTTTT	CASSLRATENTGELFF
TRBJ1-3	NA	TRBD1	TRBV4-3	TGCGCCAGCAGCCAAGATCAGGACAGGGTTGGAAACACCATATATTTT	CASSQDQDRVGNTIYF
TRBJ1-1	few	NA	TRBV5-1	TGCGCCAGCAGCTTTAGGGGATTTACGAACACTGAAGCTTTCTTT	CASSFRGFTNTEAFF
TRBJ2-2	NA	NA	TRBV5-6	TGTGCCAGCAGCTTTCCTCCAGGGACGAACACCGGGGAGCTGTTTTTT	CASSFPPGTNTGELFF
TRBJ1-2	NA	NA	TRBV5-1	TGCGCCAGCAGCTTGATACAGACAAACTATGGCTACACCTTC	CASSLIQTNYGYTF
TRBJ2-2	few	TRBD2	TRBV29-1	TGCAGCGTTGATGGATTAGCGGGTGCCGGGGAGCTGTTTTTT	CSVDGLAGAGELFF
TRBJ1-6	many	TRBD1	TRBV15	TGTGCCACCAGCAGCAACTCACAGGGGGCTGGATCACCCCTCCACTTT	CATSSNSQGAGSPLHF
TRBJ1-4	few	TRBD1	TRBV7-9	TGTGCCAGCAGCTCCGGGACAGGAGATGAAAAACTGTTTTTT	CASSSGTGDEKLFF
TRBJ1-2	few	NA	TRBV12-5	TGTGCTAGTGGTTTGGCCATCCCCCGGGGGGACTATGGCTACACCTTC	CASGLAIPRGDYGYTF
TRBJ1-6	few	NA	TRBV20-1	TGCAGTGCTAGAGATGCGGTCAAGGGATCACCCCTCCACTTT	CSARDAVKGSPLHF
TRBJ2-3	NA	NA	TRBV5-5	TGTGCCAGCAGCCCGACCGTCCCAGTTACGCAGTATTTT	CASSPTVPVTQYF
TRBJ1-5	NA	TRBD1	TRBV4-1	TGCGCCAGCAGCCAGGGTTTAAACAGGGGAGGAAGCAATCAGCCCCAGCATTTT	CASSQGLNRGGSNQPQHF
TRBJ1-2	few	TRBD1	TRBV20-1	TGCAGTGCTAGGTGGACAGGGCTTTATGGCTACACCTTC	CSARWTGLYGYTF
TRBJ2-1	many	NA	TRBV7-3	TGTGCCAGCAGCTTACAGGGGAACGGTAATAATGAGCAGTTCTTC	CASSLQGNGNNEQFF
TRBJ2-4	few	NA	TRBV5-4	TGTGCCAGCAGCTTGGCCACAGGGCTGGACATTCAGTACTTC	CASSLATGLDIQYF
TRBJ1-5	NA	NA	TRBV27	TGTGCCAGCAGTTTAAACAGGGACCATCAGCCCCAGCATTTT	CASSLNRDHQPQHF
TRBJ1-5	few	TRBD1	TRBV2	TGTGCCAGCTCTTGGGGTACAGGGACAGTCGGTCAGCCCCAGCATTTT	CASSWGTGTVGQPQHF
TRBJ2-5	few	TRBD2	TRBV5-6	TGTGCCAGCAGCTTAATCCAGCGGGGGGGCCCGCGCAAGACCCAGTACTTC	CASSLIQRGGPRKTQYF
TRBJ2-4	many	NA	TRBV5-1	TGCGCCAGCAGCCCATATCAAGACACAGCCAAAAACATTCAGTACTTC	CASSPYQDTAKNIQYF
TRBJ2-7	many	TRBD2	TRBV7-2	TGTGCCAGCACCCGGACTAGCGGGGGGGGCGAGCAGTACTTC	CASTRTSGGGEQYF
TRBJ1-6	NA	NA	TRBV10-3	TGTGCCATCAGTGAGTCCGGCTCACCCCTCCACTTT	CAISESGSPLHF
TRBJ1-4	many	NA	TRBV5-1	TGCGCCAGCAGCCCCGGGGAGGGAGGAAATGAAAAACTGTTTTTT	CASSPGEGGNEKLFF
TRBJ2-5	many	NA	TRBV20-1	TGCAGTGCTAGAATGGCGTCGGGAGAGACCCAGTACTTC	CSARMASGETQYF
TRBJ2-5	few	NA	TRBV10-3	TGTGCCATCAGTAAGGCTGAAGGCCAAGAGACCCAGTACTTC	CAISKAEGQETQYF
TRBJ1-1	few	TRBD1	TRBV7-2	TGTGCCAGCAGCTATGGGGACAGGTTGAACACTGAAGCTTTCTTT	CASSYGDRLNTEAFF
TRBJ1-5	few	NA	TRBV4-3	TGCGCCAGCAGCCAAGTCACAGGTGGGGATTATAGCAATCAGCCCCAGCATTTT	CASSQVTGGDYSNQPQHF
TRBJ2-2	NA	TRBD2	TRBV5-1	TGCGCCAGCAGCTTGGCTTCCAGCGGGGGGCCCACCGGGGAGCTGTTTTTT	CASSLASSGGPTGELFF
TRBJ1-1	many	TRBD1	TRBV5-1	TGCGCCAGCAGCTTAGGGGGCGACCTCACTGAAGCTTTCTTT	CASSLGGDLTEAFF
TRBJ1-2	many	TRBD1	TRBV11-2	TGTGCCAGCAGCCCGGGGAAGGGACAGGGGTGGACCTTC	CASSPGKGQGWTF
TRBJ2-5	NA	NA	TRBV7-2	TGTGCCAGCAGCTTAGTGTCGTCGGAAGGGGAGACCCAGTACTTC	CASSLVSSEGETQYF
TRBJ1-4	many	NA	TRBV12-3/TRBV12-4	TGTGCCAGCAGTTTACAGGCGATTAATGAAAAACTGTTTTTT	CASSLQAINEKLFF
TRBJ2-1	many	TRBD1	TRBV12-3/TRBV12-4	TGTGCCAGCAGTACGCGACAGGGGGGCAATGAGCAGTTCTTC	CASSTRQGGNEQFF
TRBJ1-3	few	NA	TRBV9	TGTGCCAGCACCCCTGGGGGGTTCTCTGGAAACACCATATATTTT	CASTPGGFSGNTIYF
TRBJ1-2	few	NA	TRBV5-4	TGTGCCAGCAGCTTTGGGGCCAGGGAAGCTAACTATGGCTACACCTTC	CASSFGAREANYGYTF
TRBJ1-5	many	NA	TRBV5-1	TGCGCCAGCAGGGACAGTACCCAGCATTTT	CASRDSTQHF
TRBJ1-2	many	TRBD1	TRBV20-1	TGCAGTGCTAGAGATTTAGGGGGCAACTATGGCTACACCTTC	CSARDLGGNYGYTF
TRBJ2-3	few	TRBD1	TRBV24-1	TGTGCCACCAGTGATTTACAGGGGGCGCGAACAGATACGCAGTATTTT	CATSDLQGARTDTQYF
TRBJ2-1	many	TRBD2	TRBV5-5	TGTGCCAGCAGCTCTCTAGCGGGGGGCCACAATGAGCAGTTCTTC	CASSSLAGGHNEQFF
TRBJ2-7	NA	NA	TRBV5-6	TGTGCCAGCGGGTCCCGGGTCAGGGCCTACGAGCAGTACTTC	CASGSRVRAYEQYF
TRBJ2-5	many	TRBD2	TRBV6-2/TRBV6-3	TGTGCCAGCAGTTACCAGGGAGGGGTTCGGGAGACCCAGTACTTC	CASSYQGGVRETQYF
TRBJ2-4	many	NA	TRBV7-2	TGTGCCAGCAGCTTTGACCCTTCCGGGTACATTCAGTACTTC	CASSFDPSGYIQYF
TRBJ2-1	many	NA	TRBV7-2	TGTGCCAGCAGCACCGACCGGGTCCCAGGCCATGAGCAGTTCTTC	CASSTDRVPGHEQFF
TRBJ2-6	few	TRBD1	TRBV11-2	TGTGCCAGCAGCTGGACAGGGACAACTTTCTCTGGGGCCAACGTCCTGACTTTC	CASSWTGTTFSGANVLTF
TRBJ1-5	NA	TRBD1	TRBV7-3	TGTGCCAGCAGCTCTCCGGGACAGGGGTTCTTATTGCTGTTCCGCGATCAGCCCCAGCATTTT	CASSSPGQGFLLLFRDQPQHF
TRBJ2-5	NA	NA	TRBV29-1	TGCAGCGTTGAAGGAGTTGAATGGAAACCTGACCAAGAGACCCAGTACTTC	CSVEGVEWKPDQETQYF
TRBJ2-7	NA	TRBD2	TRBV7-2	TGTGCCAGCAGCCCCGGACTAGCGGGCTTCAAGCAGTACTTC	CASSPGLAGFKQYF
TRBJ1-1	NA	NA	TRBV4-1	TGCGCCAGCAGCCAATTGATACGACTAACAGGGCGGGGCGGGGGCACTGAAGCTTTCTTT	CASSQLIRLTGRGGGTEAFF
TRBJ2-3	many	NA	TRBV7-9	TGTGCCAGCAGCCCACCGGGGGGCGCCAGCACAGATACGCAGTATTTT	CASSPPGGASTDTQYF